This T cell receptor beta chain was found in a study of blood T cells in healthy people across ages. Primed by a sample-barcoded 5' primer and a J-beta primer mix, a second PCR proceeded for 7 to 11 cycles. From the 5' RACE reads, TCRdb called clonotypes with MiXCR, one entry per CDR3 protein. The data show approximately 1,700,000 distinct CDR3 sequences, roughly two fifths seen once. Per the germline V gene, CDR1 is LNHNV and CDR2 is YYDKDF (reference sequence). With 0 bases removed from V and 5 bases from J, the gap between germline ends came to 7 bases. The CDR3 length is 13 residues. Sequencing was performed on blood. The genes are TRBV15 and TRBJ1-1, with D unresolved. The receptor was isolated from a human donor in good health. The CDR3 region has the DNA TGTGCCACCAGCAGAGATGAGTGGACTGAAGCTTTCTTT. Translated: CATSRDEWTEAFF.